This TCR beta chain was sequenced in a study of blood T cell repertoires in COVID-19. Study context: T cells, B-cell-depleted T cells, or PBMCs supplied cDNA or gDNA.

Repertoires were generated with immunoSEQ multiplex PCR, while TCRdb's copy carries only in-frame clones and drops some. The data contain under 500,000 clones, about 85% of them seen just once; the ten biggest clones take up roughly 1.8%. This clonotype was obtained from a woman aged 18-29 years with acute COVID-19. The sequencing input was PBMCs or T cells enriched from blood (not recorded which).

The CDR3 spells CASSLEATTPTDTQYF. CDR3 sequence (DNA): TGTGCCAGCAGCTTAGAGGCGACTACCCCTACAGATACGCAGTATTTT. V gene TRBV7-2 combines with J gene TRBJ2-3; tentative D call: TRBD2 (5 bases). The CDR3 contains 16 residues. In germline, CDR1 is SGHTA, CDR2 FQGNSA. The V end was cut by 1 base, the J end by 3 bases, with 14 bases between.